A selection of T cell receptor beta chains follows, all from one sample in a study of technical replicates of blood from a few donors. The repertoire was sequenced with immunoSEQ multiplex PCR; TCRdb's copy has only in-frame clones and lacks some. Found here are approximately 76,000 clones, 91% of them singletons; the top ten hold around 0.26%. The sequencing sample was made of T cells isolated from PBMCs. These receptors came from a human donor in good health. The CDR3 runs from the conserved cysteine through the conserved F or W. D genes are given only for firm matches. Some rows mark clone size as missing; the rest say once, few, many or name a class of expanded clone.

CDR3aa: CASSGGGSYEQYF; CDR3nt: TGTGCCAGCAGTGGGGGGGGCTCCTACGAGCAGTACTTC; d_gene: TRBD2; j_gene: TRBJ2-7; abundance: .; v_gene: TRBV6-1
CDR3aa: CASSPWSRNTGELFF; CDR3nt: TGTGCCAGCAGTCCATGGAGCAGGAACACCGGGGAGCTGTTTTTT; d_gene: .; j_gene: TRBJ2-2; abundance: .; v_gene: TRBV28
CDR3aa: CASSIRTVGETQYF; CDR3nt: TGTGCCAGTAGTATTAGGACAGTGGGGGAGACCCAGTACTTC; d_gene: .; j_gene: TRBJ2-5; abundance: .; v_gene: TRBV19
CDR3aa: CSAVGLAGGTYNEQFF; CDR3nt: TGCAGCGCCGTGGGACTAGCGGGAGGCACCTACAATGAGCAGTTCTTC; d_gene: TRBD2; j_gene: TRBJ2-1; abundance: .; v_gene: TRBV29-1
CDR3aa: CASSLIPTYNEQFF; CDR3nt: TGCGCCAGCAGCTTGATTCCCACTTACAATGAGCAGTTCTTC; d_gene: .; j_gene: TRBJ2-1; abundance: .; v_gene: TRBV5-1
CDR3aa: CASNGPGGQPQHF; CDR3nt: TGTGCCAGCAACGGGCCAGGGGGTCAGCCCCAGCATTTT; d_gene: TRBD1; j_gene: TRBJ1-5; abundance: .; v_gene: TRBV2
CDR3aa: CASSWRQGNRSPLHF; CDR3nt: TGTGCCAGCAGCTGGAGACAGGGGAATCGCTCACCCCTCCACTTT; d_gene: TRBD1; j_gene: TRBJ1-6; abundance: .; v_gene: TRBV5-6
CDR3aa: CSVWGQYTDTQYF; CDR3nt: TGCAGCGTTTGGGGACAGTACACAGATACGCAGTATTTT; d_gene: TRBD1; j_gene: TRBJ2-3; abundance: .; v_gene: TRBV29-1
CDR3aa: CASSLPRGSGTTDTQYF; CDR3nt: TGTGCCAGCAGTTTACCCCGGGGTAGCGGGACCACAGATACGCAGTATTTT; d_gene: TRBD2; j_gene: TRBJ2-3; abundance: once; v_gene: TRBV27
CDR3aa: CSVDDRGANNEQFF; CDR3nt: TGCAGCGTTGACGACAGGGGGGCGAACAATGAGCAGTTCTTC; d_gene: TRBD1; j_gene: TRBJ2-1; abundance: .; v_gene: TRBV29-1
CDR3aa: CASSLGDRAYGYTF; CDR3nt: TGTGCCAGCAGCTTAGGCGACAGGGCCTATGGCTACACCTTC; d_gene: TRBD1; j_gene: TRBJ1-2; abundance: .; v_gene: TRBV7-2
CDR3aa: CARLTGLVDTQYF; CDR3nt: TGTGCCAGGCTGACAGGGTTAGTTGATACGCAGTATTTT; d_gene: TRBD1; j_gene: TRBJ2-3; abundance: .; v_gene: TRBV27
CDR3aa: CASSPYSREREKLFF; CDR3nt: TGTGCCAGCAGCCCTTACTCGAGGGAGAGGGAAAAACTGTTTTTT; d_gene: .; j_gene: TRBJ1-4; abundance: .; v_gene: TRBV7-8